The clone carrying this TCR beta chain has a single count. As yet, its antigen is unknown. The protocol was immunoSEQ multiplex PCR, while the TCRdb copy is restricted to in-frame clones and leaves out a portion. The repertoire includes more than 120,000 clones, about 87% of them detected once, and 4.5% sits in the top ten. The sample belongs to a study of cytomegalovirus exposure and HLA in healthy donors. Turning to the study itself: It was reported in a later analysis that the 100 to 150 validation repertoires used the same platform as the approximately 620 first-cohort repertoires.

Study conclusions and caveats: Cytomegalovirus-associated status was assigned to about 150 TCR beta chains.

The origin of this receptor is a young man in good health and CMV-seropositive. The sequencing input was PBMCs.

Here the CDR3 DNA reads TGTGCCAGCGGAGGACTGAGCTACGAGCAGTACTTC. This translates into CASGGLSYEQYF. This chain uses TRBV7-9 with TRBJ2-7, with D possibly TRBD2 on 5 matching bases. From germline, CDR1 is SEHNR and CDR2 FQNEAQ (reference sequence). The CDR3 runs 12 residues. The ends were cut back, 8 bases at V and 3 bases at J, with 11 bases in the middle.